Given below is one T cell receptor beta chain in context. Germline-derived CDR1 and CDR2 are SGHRS and YFSETQ. Trimming took off 0 bases at V and 0 bases at J, with 13 bases between the two ends. This CDR3 spans 16 amino acids. This entry is derived from a study of shared clonotypes between healthy human individuals. The protocol was immunoSEQ multiplex PCR, while the TCRdb copy is restricted to in-frame clones and leaves out a portion. The sample yields 2,100,000 or so clones, around 95% seen once. This clonotype was sampled from a man aged 18 to 30 in good health. This chain uses TRBV5-1 with TRBJ2-7; D is possibly TRBD2 (5 bases). Sequencing input: naive CD4+ T cells sorted from blood. Sample subset: CD45RA+ positively selected. The CDR3 region is CASSLASGISSYEQYF. CDR3 nucleotide sequence: TGCGCCAGCAGCTTGGCCTCGGGGATTAGCTCCTACGAGCAGTACTTC.